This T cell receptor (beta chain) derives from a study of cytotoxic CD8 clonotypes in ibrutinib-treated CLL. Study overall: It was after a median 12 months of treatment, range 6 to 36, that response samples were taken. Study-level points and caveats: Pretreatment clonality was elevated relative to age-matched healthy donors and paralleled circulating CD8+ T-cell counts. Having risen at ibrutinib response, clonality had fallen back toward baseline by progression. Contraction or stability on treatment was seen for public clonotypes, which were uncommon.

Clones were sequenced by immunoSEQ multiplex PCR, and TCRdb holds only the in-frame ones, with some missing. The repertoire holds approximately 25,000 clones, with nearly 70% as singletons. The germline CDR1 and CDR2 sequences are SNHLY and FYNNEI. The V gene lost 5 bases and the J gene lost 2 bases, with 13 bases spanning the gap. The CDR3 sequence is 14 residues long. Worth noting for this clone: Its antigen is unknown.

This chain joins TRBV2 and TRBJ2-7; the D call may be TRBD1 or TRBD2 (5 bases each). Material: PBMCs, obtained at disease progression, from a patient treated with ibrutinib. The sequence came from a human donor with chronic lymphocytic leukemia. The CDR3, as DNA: TGTGCCAGCAGTACGGGACGGGTGGCCTACGAGCAGTACTTC. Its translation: CASSTGRVAYEQYF.